What follows are 7 T cell receptor beta chains derived from one specimen sequenced in a study of blood T cells in healthy people across ages. Sample-barcoded 5' priming and a J-beta primer mix drove a second PCR of 7 to 11 cycles. TCRdb recomputed calls from the 5' RACE reads with MiXCR, one row per CDR3 protein. Here the sample spans over a million distinct CDR3 sequences, roughly 40% being singletons. The sequenced material came from blood. Every receptor here comes from a woman in her late teens or twenties in good health.

This rearrangement joins TRBV7-9 to TRBJ1-3; 7 bases fit TRBD1. The V gene's germline CDR1 is SEHNR and CDR2 FQNEAQ (reference sequence). Trimming took 10 bases from V and 0 from J; bases not matched to a gene: 6. The CDR3 has 14 residues. The CDR3 protein is CATRQGSSGNTIYF. CDR3 DNA sequence: TGTGCCACCCGACAGGGCAGCTCTGGAAACACCATATATTTT.

The V gene is TRBV5-8, the J gene TRBJ2-5, with a tentative D call TRBD1 (6 bases). Trimming took off 3 bases at V and 8 bases at J, with 11 bases between the two ends. CDR1 and CDR2 (germline): SGHTS, YDEGEE. The CDR3 totals 12 residues. CDR3 region: CASSSTGNTQYF. The CDR3 bases are TGTGCCAGCAGCTCCACAGGGAACACCCAGTACTTC.

V is TRBV20-1 and J is TRBJ1-4; D gene uncertain. Deletions cut 4 bases from V and 0 bases from J, with 3 bases between. There are 12 residues in the CDR3. Looked up from germline, CDR1 is DFQATT and CDR2 is SNEGSKA (reference sequence). In nucleotides, the CDR3 is TGCAGTGCTATGGCAACTAATGAAAAACTGTTTTTT. Its translation is CSAMATNEKLFF.

This clonotype was detected only a few times. This rearrangement joins TRBV4-1 to TRBJ2-6, with D unclear. Looked up from germline, CDR1 is MGHRA and CDR2 is YSYEKL. Trimming took off 2 bases at V and 0 bases at J, with 11 bases between the two ends. The CDR3 contains 17 residues. Here the CDR3 reads CASSQPPPSSGANVLTF. CDR3 sequence (DNA): TGCGCCAGCAGCCAACCTCCACCAAGCTCTGGGGCCAACGTCCTGACTTTC.

This chain uses TRBV20-1 with TRBJ2-1; 8 bases line up with TRBD2. There are 15 residues in the CDR3. Germline V gene lookup returns CDR1 DFQATT and CDR2 SNEGSKA (reference sequence). Trimming took 5 bases from V and 3 from J; bases not matched to a gene: 9. CDR3 nucleotides: TGCAGTGCTGGCCAAGCGGGAGCCGGCTACAATGAGCAGTTCTTC. Protein product: CSAGQAGAGYNEQFF.

The V and J genes are TRBV9 and TRBJ2-1; 7 bases are a match to TRBD1. CDR3 size: 16 residues. The J segment lost 1 base and the V segment lost 0 bases, leaving 4 bases of the junction unmatched. Germline V CDR1 and CDR2: SGDLS, YYNGEE. The CDR3, as DNA: TGTGCCAGCAGCGTAGCTGTACAGGGGTCCTACAATGAGCAGTTCTTC. It is translated as CASSVAVQGSYNEQFF.

This clonotype was detected only a few times. The chain employs TRBV29-1 and TRBJ2-1; no clear D. Trimming cost V 6 bases and J 9 bases, with 21 bases left between them. Germline CDR1 reads SQVTM; CDR2 reads ANQGSEA. This CDR3 is 14 amino acids long. The chain's CDR3 is CSVGVWSSVGEQFF. DNA for the CDR3: TGCAGCGTCGGCGTATGGTCATCTGTGGGTGAGCAGTTCTTC.